The next 13 T cell receptor beta chains were all read from a single sample in a study of blood T cell repertoires in COVID-19 (dated by TCRdb to 2018 to 2020). The library was made by the immunoSEQ multiplex PCR assay. Here the immuneACCESS table is served through TCRdb, limited to in-frame sequences with V and J called. Missing clones are a known gap in these copies; in checked studies unresolved V genes cover under half, and the rest lacks a known reason. The sample table shows 70,000 to 85,000 clones, and 75% to 95% are seen once. Less than 6% of the sample rests with the top ten. The sample taken for sequencing was peripheral blood. The receptors were gathered from a woman in her sixties with active COVID-19.

The J gene is TRBJ1-5, the V gene TRBV6-6, with D possibly TRBD1 on 5 matching bases. Germline CDR1 MNHNY, CDR2 SVGAGI (reference sequence). CDR3 size: 12 residues. The germline V and J ends were trimmed by 5 bases and 10 bases, with 12 bases remaining between them. CDR3 nucleotides: TGTGCCAGCAGTAACCCAAGGGGTCCCCAGCATTTT. This encodes CASSNPRGPQHF.

The J gene is TRBJ1-1, the V gene TRBV28; D call uncertain. Looked up from germline, CDR1 is MDHEN and CDR2 is SYDVKM. The V end lost 6 bases, the J end lost 6 bases, and 29 bases lay between the germline ends. The CDR3 totals 18 residues. This CDR3 is CASSPSGLLDLRVAEAFF. The CDR3, as DNA: TGTGCCAGCAGCCCGAGTGGACTACTCGACCTGAGGGTTGCTGAAGCTTTCTTT.

The chain carries TRBV5-6 and TRBJ2-1; D remains ambiguous. The germline V gene has CDR1 SGHDT and CDR2 YYEEEE. V lost 0 bases, J lost 4 bases, and 11 bases lay in between. This CDR3 spans 15 amino acids. The CDR3 region has the DNA TGTGCCAGCAGCTTGGCAGGAACGGTTTACAATGAGCAGTTCTTC. As protein: CASSLAGTVYNEQFF.

The J gene is TRBJ2-7, the V gene TRBV3-1 (or the pseudogene TRBV3-2); 7 bases map to TRBD2. This CDR3 is built from 17 residues. J lost 7 bases, V lost 0 bases, and 15 bases had no gene match. Germline CDR1 and CDR2: LGHDT and YNNKEL (reference sequence). The CDR3 nucleotides are TGTGCCAGCAGCCAAGAAATAGCCGGGCTGGGAGGGAAAGAGCAGTACTTC. Translation: CASSQEIAGLGGKEQYF.

This chain uses TRBV2 with TRBJ1-2; 7 bases are shared with TRBD1. The V gene end was trimmed by 5 bases and the J gene end by 6 bases; junction bases not matched to a gene: 12. The CDR3 is made up of 15 amino acids. The V gene's germline CDR1 is SNHLY and CDR2 FYNNEI. In DNA, the CDR3 is TGTGCCAGCAGTTTCCGACGGGACAGACAGGATGGCTACACCTTC. Residues: CASSFRRDRQDGYTF.

The rearrangement uses TRBV6-6 and TRBJ2-3, with 7 bases fitting TRBD1. V gave up 2 bases and J gave up 2 bases; unmatched junction bases: 4. CDR1 is MNHNY and CDR2 is SVGAGI in the germline V gene (reference sequence). This CDR3 spans 15 amino acids. Here the CDR3 DNA reads TGTGCCAGCAGTTACGGGCAGGGGGACACAGATACGCAGTATTTT. It translates to CASSYGQGDTDTQYF.

The rearrangement joins TRBV5-4 to TRBJ2-1; D perhaps matches TRBD1 (5 bases). The CDR3 runs to 13 residues. V was clipped by 3 bases and J by 14 bases, with 18 bases between them. The germline gives CDR1 SGHNT, CDR2 YYREEE (reference sequence). CDR3 DNA: TGTGCCAGCAGCTCCCATTCAGGGATGACGGAGTTCTTC. Translation: CASSSHSGMTEFF. Full variable domain (missing parts from reference TRBV5-4 and TRBJ2-1): ETGVTQSPTHLIKTRGQQVTLRCSSQSGHNTVSWYQQALGQGPQFIFQYYREEENGRGNFPPRFSGLQFPNYSSELNVNALELDDSALYLCASSSHSGMTEFFGPGTRLTVL.

The chain couples TRBV28 to TRBJ1-2; 7 positions agree with TRBD1. Germline CDR1 is MDHEN and CDR2 is SYDVKM. The J segment lost 10 bases and the V segment lost 8 bases, leaving 16 bases of the junction unmatched. The CDR3 contains 14 residues. The CDR3 reads CASRTLGNRGHYTF. The CDR3, as DNA: TGTGCCAGCCGAACCCTCGGGAACAGGGGACACTACACCTTC.

CDR3 DNA: TGCGCCAGCAGCAGCTCTTATTTCCCGGGACTAGCGGGACTCGGAGAGACCCAGTACTTC. Translation: CASSSSYFPGLAGLGETQYF. J is TRBJ2-5 and V is TRBV4-1; 13 bases map to TRBD2. The trim removed 5 bases at V and 4 bases at J, leaving 19 bases unmatched. The CDR3 spans 20 residues. Germline loops: CDR1 MGHRA, CDR2 YSYEKL.

This clone turned up a few times. The V gene is TRBV5-6, the J gene TRBJ2-5; 7 nucleotides align to TRBD1. This CDR3 has 15 amino acids. Germline V gives CDR1 SGHDT, CDR2 YYEEEE. V gave up 4 bases and J gave up 5 bases; unmatched junction bases: 11. CDR3 region: CASSLELGGGETQYF. The DNA of the CDR3 is TGTGCCAGCAGCCTTGAGTTAGGGGGCGGGGAGACCCAGTACTTC. Full variable domain (outside the CDR3, taken from reference TRBV5-6 and TRBJ2-5): DAGVTQSPTHLIKTRGQQVTLRCSPKSGHDTVSWYQQALGQGPQFIFQYYEEEERQRGNFPDRFSGHQFPNYSSELNVNALLLGDSALYLCASSLELGGGETQYFGPGTRLLVL.

The chain is built from TRBV7-2 and TRBJ2-4; no reliable D call. Germline CDR1 reads SGHTA; CDR2 reads FQGNSA. The CDR3 runs 14 residues. The V and J ends lost 1 base and 6 bases respectively, with 10 bases between them. CDR3 bases: TGTGCCAGCAGCTTAGACAGAGCATCAAACATTCAGTACTTC. Its protein product is CASSLDRASNIQYF.

Of note for this clone: Other DNA sequences within the sample encode an identical CDR3. The J gene is TRBJ2-1, the V gene TRBV5-1; 14 bases line up with TRBD2. Germline loops: CDR1 SGHRS, CDR2 YFSETQ. The CDR3 runs to 15 residues. The trim removed 3 bases at V and 7 bases at J, leaving 3 bases unmatched. The CDR3 DNA sequence: TGCGCCAGCAGCTCGGGACTAGCGGGAGTGAATGAGCAGTTCTTC. Translating gives CASSSGLAGVNEQFF.

The count of this clone is one. The gene calls are TRBV19 and TRBJ1-3, with TRBD1 matching over 8 bases. Germline V gene data show CDR1 as LNHDA and CDR2 as SQIVND (reference sequence). With V trimmed by 5 bases and J by 4 bases, 4 bases remained unmatched. CDR3 size: 14 residues. For the CDR3, the DNA is TGTGCCAGTAGTTCTCAGGGGGCAGGAAACACCATATATTTT. This gives the protein CASSSQGAGNTIYF.